This TCR beta chain derives from a study of early T cells in non-severe SARS-CoV-2 infection. This clonotype was observed many times. Its antigen remains unknown. The CDR3 contains 17 residues. General study results and limits: Matching with VDJdb favored anti-spike CD8 responses (missing private and CD4 specificities).

Individual cDNA molecules carried attached unique molecular identifiers. TCRdb reprocessed the 5' RACE reads via MiXCR and lists one record per CDR3 protein. The data hold fewer than 100,000 distinct CDR3 sequences, with roughly 6% observed a single time. The sequenced sample was whole blood. The V gene is TRBV21-1, the J gene TRBJ2-3. TRBV21-1 is labeled a pseudogene. This receptor was identified in an adult who was a healthcare worker with PCR-confirmed SARS-CoV-2 infection or an uninfected control (not recorded which). The CDR3, as DNA: TGTGCCAGCAGCAACAGGTGCTCAACCTCTAGCACAGATACGCAGTATTTT. Translating gives CASSNRCSTSSTDTQYF.